Sequencing of this T cell receptor beta chain was carried out in a study of cytomegalovirus exposure and HLA in healthy donors. Germline CDR1 reads SGHVS; CDR2 reads FNYEAQ. CDR3 length: 15 amino acids. PCR involved 60 Vbeta and 13 Jbeta primers. Data came from immunoSEQ multiplex PCR; TCRdb stores just in-frame clones and leaves some out. This sample carries some 120,000 clones, 75% to 85% of them seen once, and the ten largest clones take 2.5% to 3.5%. The receptor was isolated from a male donor in good health and CMV-seronegative. The sample consisted of PBMCs. This rearrangement joins TRBV7-6 to TRBJ2-5; D is perhaps TRBD2 (6 bases). With the DNA end fitting TRBJ2-7 better, the J assignment may be wrong. CDR3 sequence (DNA): TGTGCCAGCAGCTTATTACCGGGGGACCACTACGAGCAGTACTTC. This gives the protein CASSLLPGDHYEQYF.